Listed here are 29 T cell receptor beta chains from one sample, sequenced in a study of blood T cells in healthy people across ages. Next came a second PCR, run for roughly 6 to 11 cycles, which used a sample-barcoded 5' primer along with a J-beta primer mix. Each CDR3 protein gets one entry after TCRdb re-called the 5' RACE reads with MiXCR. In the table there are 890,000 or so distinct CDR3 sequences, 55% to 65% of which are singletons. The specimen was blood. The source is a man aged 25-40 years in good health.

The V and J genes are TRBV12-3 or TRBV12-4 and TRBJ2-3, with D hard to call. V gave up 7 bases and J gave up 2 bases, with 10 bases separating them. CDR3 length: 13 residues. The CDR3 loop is CASMAIDTDTQYF. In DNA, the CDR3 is TGTGCCAGCATGGCCATTGACACAGATACGCAGTATTTT.

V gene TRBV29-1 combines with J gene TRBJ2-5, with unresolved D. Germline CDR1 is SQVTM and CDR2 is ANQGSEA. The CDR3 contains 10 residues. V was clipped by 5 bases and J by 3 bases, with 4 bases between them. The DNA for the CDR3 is TGCAGCGTTCTAGAAGAGACCCAGTACTTC. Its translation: CSVLEETQYF.

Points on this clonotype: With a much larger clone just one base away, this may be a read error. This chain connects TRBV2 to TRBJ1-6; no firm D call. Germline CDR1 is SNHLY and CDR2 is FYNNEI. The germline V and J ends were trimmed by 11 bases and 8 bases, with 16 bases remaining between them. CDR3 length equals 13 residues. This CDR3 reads CAGTDGDHSPLHF. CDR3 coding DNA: TGTGCCGGCACGGACGGAGACCATTCACCCCTCCACTTT.

The CDR3 sequence is CASSQDRTGGVARDNEQFF. The CDR3 DNA is TGCGCCAGCAGCCAAGATCGAACCGGTGGGGTAGCCAGAGACAATGAGCAGTTCTTC. This chain uses TRBV4-3 with TRBJ2-1; no clear D gene. V lost 0 bases, J lost 5 bases, and 23 bases lay in between. The CDR3 is made up of 19 amino acids. The germline V gene has CDR1 LGHNA and CDR2 YSLEER.

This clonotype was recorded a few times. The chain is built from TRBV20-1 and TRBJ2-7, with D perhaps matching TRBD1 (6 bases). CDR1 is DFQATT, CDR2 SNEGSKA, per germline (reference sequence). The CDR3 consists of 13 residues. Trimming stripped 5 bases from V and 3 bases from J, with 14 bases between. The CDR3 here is CSAAPQGYYEQYF. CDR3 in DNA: TGCAGTGCTGCCCCACAGGGCTACTACGAGCAGTACTTC.

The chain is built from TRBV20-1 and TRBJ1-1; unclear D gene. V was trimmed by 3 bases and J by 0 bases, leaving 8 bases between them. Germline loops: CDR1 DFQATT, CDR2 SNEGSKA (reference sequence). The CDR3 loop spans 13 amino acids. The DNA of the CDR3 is TGCAGTGCTAGGGTCAACTTGAACACTGAAGCTTTCTTT. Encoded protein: CSARVNLNTEAFF.

The CDR3 DNA is TGTGCCAGCAGCTTACGCGGGACAGGTGGATTCGACGAGCAGTACTTC. Its translation: CASSLRGTGGFDEQYF. The V call is TRBV13, the J call TRBJ2-7; 8 bases map to TRBD1. There are 16 residues in the CDR3. The germline CDR1 and CDR2 sequences are PRHDT and FYEKMQ (reference sequence). The J segment lost 5 bases and the V segment lost 2 bases, leaving 11 bases of the junction unmatched.

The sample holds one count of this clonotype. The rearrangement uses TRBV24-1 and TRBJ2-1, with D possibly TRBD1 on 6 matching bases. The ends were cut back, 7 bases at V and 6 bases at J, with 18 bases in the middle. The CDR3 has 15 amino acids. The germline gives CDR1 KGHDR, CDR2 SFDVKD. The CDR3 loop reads CATSLRGLGANEQFF. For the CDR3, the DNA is TGTGCCACCAGCCTCAGGGGTTTAGGGGCCAATGAGCAGTTCTTC.

This chain's CDR3 is CSVLTSGGSYEQYF. The CDR3 nucleotides read TGCAGCGTGCTAACTAGCGGGGGGTCCTACGAGCAGTACTTC. The genes are TRBV29-1 and TRBJ2-7; TRBD2 matches at 12 bases. Unmatched junction bases numbered 4, after V lost 6 bases and J lost 1 base. There are 14 residues in the CDR3. In germline, CDR1 is SQVTM, CDR2 ANQGSEA.

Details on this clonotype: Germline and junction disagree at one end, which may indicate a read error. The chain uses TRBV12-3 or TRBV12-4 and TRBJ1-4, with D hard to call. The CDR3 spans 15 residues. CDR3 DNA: TGTGCCAGCAGTTTATATCTGGTTTTGGGAGCGAAACCGTTTTTT. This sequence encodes CASSLYLVLGAKPFF.

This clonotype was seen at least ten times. CDR3 coding DNA: TGTGCCAGCAGCCTTAGCGGGGGGGCCTACAATGAGCAGTTCTTC. It encodes CASSLSGGAYNEQFF. The J gene is TRBJ2-1, the V gene TRBV7-2; 11 nucleotides line up with TRBD2. In germline, CDR1 is SGHTA, CDR2 FQGNSA. J was trimmed by 2 bases and V by 5 bases; bases with no gene match: 2. CDR3 length: 15 amino acids.

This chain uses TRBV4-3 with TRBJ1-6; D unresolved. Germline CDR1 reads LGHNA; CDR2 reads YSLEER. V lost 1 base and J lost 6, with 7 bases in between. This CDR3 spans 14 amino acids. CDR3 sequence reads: CASSQVEGNSPLHF. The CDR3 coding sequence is TGCGCCAGCAGCCAAGTGGAAGGTAATTCACCCCTCCACTTT.

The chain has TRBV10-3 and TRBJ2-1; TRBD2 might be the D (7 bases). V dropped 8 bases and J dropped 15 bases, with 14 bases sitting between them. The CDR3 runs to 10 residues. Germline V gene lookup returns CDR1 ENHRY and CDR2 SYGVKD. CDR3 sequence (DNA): TGTGCCATCGGGGGGGCGCAAGTGTTCTTC. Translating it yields CAIGGAQVFF.

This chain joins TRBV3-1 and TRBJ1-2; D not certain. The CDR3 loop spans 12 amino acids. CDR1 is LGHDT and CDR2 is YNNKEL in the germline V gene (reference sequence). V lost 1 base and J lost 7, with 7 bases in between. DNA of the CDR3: TGTGCCAGCAGCCAAGGGACTGGTGGCTACACCTTC. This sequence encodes CASSQGTGGYTF.

For the CDR3, the DNA is TGCGCCAGCAGCTTCCTTAGCGGGGGTCAAGAGACCCAGTACTTC. This codes for CASSFLSGGQETQYF. The V and J genes are TRBV5-1 and TRBJ2-5, with TRBD2 matching over 9 bases. This CDR3 is built from 15 residues. The junction had 4 bases not matched to a gene; V was cut back by 2 bases and J by 2 bases. CDR1 is SGHRS and CDR2 is YFSETQ in the germline V gene.

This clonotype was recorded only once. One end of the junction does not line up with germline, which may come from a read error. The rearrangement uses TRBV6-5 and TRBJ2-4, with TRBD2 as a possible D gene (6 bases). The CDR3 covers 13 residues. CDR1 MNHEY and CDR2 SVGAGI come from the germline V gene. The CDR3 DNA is TGTGCCAGCAGCCCGGGACTCCCAAACAGTCAGTACTTC. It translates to CASSPGLPNSQYF.

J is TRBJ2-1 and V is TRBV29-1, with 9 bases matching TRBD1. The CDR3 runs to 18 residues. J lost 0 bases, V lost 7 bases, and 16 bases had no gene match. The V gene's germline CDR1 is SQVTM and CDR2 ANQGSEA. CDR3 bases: TGCAGCGCTCCGATGACAGGGGGGGGGGATAGCTCCTACAATGAGCAGTTCTTC. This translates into CSAPMTGGGDSSYNEQFF.

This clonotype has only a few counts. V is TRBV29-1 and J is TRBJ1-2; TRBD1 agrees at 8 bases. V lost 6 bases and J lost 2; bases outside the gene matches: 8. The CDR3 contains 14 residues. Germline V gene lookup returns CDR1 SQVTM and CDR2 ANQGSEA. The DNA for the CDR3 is TGCAGCGTAGTCCAGGGGGCAGCGAACTATGGCTACACCTTC. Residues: CSVVQGAANYGYTF.

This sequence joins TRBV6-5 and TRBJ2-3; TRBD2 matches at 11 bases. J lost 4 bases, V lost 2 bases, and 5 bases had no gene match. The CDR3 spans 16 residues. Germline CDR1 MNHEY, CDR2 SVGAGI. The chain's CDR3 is CASSYPGLAGPDTQYF. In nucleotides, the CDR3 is TGTGCCAGCAGTTACCCCGGACTAGCGGGCCCAGATACGCAGTATTTT.

The DNA for the CDR3 is TGCGCCAGCAGCCGCTCCGACTCTGGAAACACCATATATTTT. Translated, it gives CASSRSDSGNTIYF. J is TRBJ1-3 and V is TRBV4-3; no definite D call. Germline CDR1 reads LGHNA; CDR2 reads YSLEER. The CDR3 totals 14 residues. Deletions cut 4 bases from V and 0 bases from J, with 7 bases between.

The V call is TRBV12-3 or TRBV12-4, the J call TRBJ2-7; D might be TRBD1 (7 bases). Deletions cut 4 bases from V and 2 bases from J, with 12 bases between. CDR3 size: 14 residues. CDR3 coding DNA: TGTGCCAGCAGTTCCCAGGGGGGCACCTACGAGCAGTACTTC. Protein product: CASSSQGGTYEQYF.

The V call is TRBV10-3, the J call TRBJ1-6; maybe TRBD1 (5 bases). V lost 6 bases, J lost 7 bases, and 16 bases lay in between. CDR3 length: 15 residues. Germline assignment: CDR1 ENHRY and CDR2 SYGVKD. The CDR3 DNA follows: TGTGCCATCAGGCTGGCGGGGGTAGGAAATTCACCCCTCCACTTT. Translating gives CAIRLAGVGNSPLHF.

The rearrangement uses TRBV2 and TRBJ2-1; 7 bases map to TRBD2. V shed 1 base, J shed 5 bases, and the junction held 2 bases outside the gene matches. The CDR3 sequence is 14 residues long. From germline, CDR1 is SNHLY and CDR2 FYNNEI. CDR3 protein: CASSEGLAHNEQFF. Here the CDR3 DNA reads TGTGCCAGCAGTGAAGGACTAGCCCACAATGAGCAGTTCTTC.

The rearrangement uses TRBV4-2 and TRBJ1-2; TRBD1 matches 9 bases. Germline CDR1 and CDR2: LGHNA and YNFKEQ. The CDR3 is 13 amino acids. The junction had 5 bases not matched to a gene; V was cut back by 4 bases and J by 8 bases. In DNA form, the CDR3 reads TGTGCCAGCAGCCCCCGGGACAGGGAGGGCTACACCTTC. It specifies CASSPRDREGYTF.

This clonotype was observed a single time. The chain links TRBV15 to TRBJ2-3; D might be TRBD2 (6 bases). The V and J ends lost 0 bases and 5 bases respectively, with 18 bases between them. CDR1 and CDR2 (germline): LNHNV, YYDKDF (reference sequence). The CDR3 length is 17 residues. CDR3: CATSRDIGIRGRDTQYF. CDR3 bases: TGTGCCACCAGCAGAGATATTGGGATACGGGGGAGAGATACGCAGTATTTT.

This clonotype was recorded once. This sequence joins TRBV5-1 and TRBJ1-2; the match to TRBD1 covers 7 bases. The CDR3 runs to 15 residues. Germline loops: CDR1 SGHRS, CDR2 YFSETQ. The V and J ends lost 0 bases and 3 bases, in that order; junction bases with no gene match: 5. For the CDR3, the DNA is TGCGCCAGCAGCTTGGACGCAACAGGGGACTATGGCTACACCTTC. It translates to CASSLDATGDYGYTF.

The CDR3 loop reads CASSEFRSGANVLTF. The CDR3 DNA sequence: TGTGCCAGCAGTGAATTCCGATCTGGGGCCAACGTCCTGACTTTC. V usage is TRBV2 and J usage is TRBJ2-6; no definite D call. Germline V gene sequence: CDR1 SNHLY, CDR2 FYNNEI. This CDR3 is built from 15 residues. With 2 bases removed from V and 1 base from J, the gap between germline ends came to 6 bases.

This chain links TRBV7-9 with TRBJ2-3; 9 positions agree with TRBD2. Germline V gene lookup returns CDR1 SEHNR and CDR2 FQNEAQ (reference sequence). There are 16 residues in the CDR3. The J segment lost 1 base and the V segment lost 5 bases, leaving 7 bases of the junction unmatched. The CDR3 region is CASSPLAGTRTDTQYF. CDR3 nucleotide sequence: TGTGCCAGCAGCCCTCTAGCGGGGACTCGCACAGATACGCAGTATTTT.

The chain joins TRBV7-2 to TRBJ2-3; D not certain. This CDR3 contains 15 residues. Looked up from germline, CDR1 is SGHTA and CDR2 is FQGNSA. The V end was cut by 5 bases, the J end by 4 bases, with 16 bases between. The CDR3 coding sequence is TGTGCCAGCAGCCTCTCTTTTCATGGGGCAGATACGCAGTATTTT. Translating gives CASSLSFHGADTQYF.